One and the same sample provided the 13 T cell receptor beta chains below, sequenced in a study of high-grade serous ovarian cancer treatment subgroups. The tumor samples were collected prior to definitive surgery or chemotherapy. Some clones are missing from TCRdb's copy, which holds only in-frame ones; the method was immunoSEQ multiplex PCR. In the table there are about 3,600 clones, 76% of which are singletons. Sample: tumor tissue. These TCRs come from a human donor with high-grade serous ovarian cancer.

The V gene is TRBV6-1, the J gene TRBJ1-4; 10 nucleotides align to TRBD1. The CDR3 has 15 amino acids. V was pared by 5 bases and J by 8 bases, with 8 bases of the junction left unmatched. Germline V CDR1 and CDR2: MNHNS, SASEGT. The CDR3 loop is CASSQDRGRQEKLFF. For the CDR3, the DNA is TGTGCCAGCAGTCAAGACAGGGGGCGACAAGAAAAACTGTTTTTT.

The V gene is TRBV7-2, the J gene TRBJ2-1; 8 bases map to TRBD2. Germline trimming cut 2 bases from V and 2 bases from J; bases unmatched to any gene: 5. The CDR3 is made up of 16 amino acids. CDR1 is SGHTA, CDR2 FQGNSA, per germline. The CDR3 protein is CASSLRTSGTYNEQFF. In DNA form, the CDR3 reads TGTGCCAGCAGCTTAAGAACTAGCGGAACCTACAATGAGCAGTTCTTC.

This clone has a handful of counts. The V and J genes are TRBV5-4 and TRBJ2-1; 7 nucleotides match TRBD2. The germline CDR1 and CDR2 sequences are SGHNT and YYREEE (reference sequence). CDR3 length equals 15 residues. V lost 4 bases, J lost 6 bases, and 10 bases stayed unmatched. CDR3 loop: CASSGDRTGGNEQFF. The CDR3 coding sequence is TGTGCCAGCAGCGGGGACCGTACGGGAGGCAATGAGCAGTTCTTC.

This sequence joins TRBV7-2 and TRBJ2-3; weak D call: TRBD2 (7 bases). Looked up from germline, CDR1 is SGHTA and CDR2 is FQGNSA. The CDR3 loop spans 15 amino acids. V was trimmed by 1 base and J by 6 bases, leaving 14 bases between them. CDR3: CASSLDRGAGDTQYF. Here the CDR3 DNA reads TGTGCCAGCAGCTTAGATCGGGGGGCGGGTGATACGCAGTATTTT.

The V call is TRBV11-2, the J call TRBJ1-2; 8 bases match TRBD1. Germline V CDR1 and CDR2: SGHAT, FQNNGV. There are 15 residues in the CDR3. J gave up 5 bases and V 4 bases, and 9 bases lay outside the gene matches. Here the CDR3 reads CASSSGQGGRYGYTF. Here the CDR3 DNA reads TGTGCCAGCAGCTCAGGACAGGGAGGGAGGTATGGCTACACCTTC.

The chain has TRBV11-1 and TRBJ2-7, with no clear D. The CDR3 sequence is 13 residues long. Germline V lookup: CDR1 SGHAT, CDR2 FQDESV (reference sequence). V lost 0 bases to trimming and J lost 4 bases, with 7 bases between them. In DNA form, the CDR3 reads TGTGCCAGCAGCTTAGCGGATCAATACGAGCAGTACTTC. Its translation: CASSLADQYEQYF.

The rearrangement links TRBV25-1 to TRBJ2-2, with no clear D. The CDR3 consists of 12 residues. Germline loops: CDR1 MGHDK, CDR2 SYGVNS. V shed 4 bases and J shed 5 bases, with 5 bases lying between them. The CDR3 coding sequence is TGTGCCAGCAGTGTGAAAACCGGGGAGCTGTTTTTT. Its protein product is CASSVKTGELFF.

The V and J genes are TRBV11-3 and TRBJ1-1; D is unclear. Trimming took off 4 bases at V and 1 base at J, with 7 bases between the two ends. There are 13 residues in the CDR3. Germline CDR1 reads SGHNT; CDR2 reads YENEEA. Here the CDR3 reads CASSSQANTEAFF. The CDR3, as DNA: TGTGCCAGCAGCTCCCAAGCGAACACTGAAGCTTTCTTT.

The chain is built from TRBV20-1 and TRBJ1-1, with no clear D. The CDR3 runs to 11 residues. Germline V gene sequence: CDR1 DFQATT, CDR2 SNEGSKA (reference sequence). Trimming removed 3 bases from V and 3 bases from J, with 5 bases in between. The CDR3 spells CSASRDTEAFF. The CDR3 nucleotides are TGCAGTGCTAGTAGAGACACTGAAGCTTTCTTT.

V and J are TRBV27 and TRBJ1-1; D possibly corresponds to TRBD1 (6 bases). The CDR3 is 13 residues long. The V gene's germline CDR1 is MNHEY and CDR2 SMNVEV (reference sequence). V lost 2 bases, J lost 11 bases, and 15 bases lay in between. CDR3 sequence (DNA): TGTGCCAGCAGTTTAGGGGTAACAGGGAAGGCTTTCTTT. Residues: CASSLGVTGKAFF.

This clone was found once. This chain's CDR3 is CASSPDRGRTDTQYF. The CDR3 DNA follows: TGTGCCAGCAGCCCGGACAGGGGGAGGACAGATACGCAGTATTTT. The rearrangement uses TRBV11-2 and TRBJ2-3, with TRBD1 matching over 10 bases. The CDR3 contains 15 residues. Germline V lookup: CDR1 SGHAT, CDR2 FQNNGV. V shed 5 bases, J shed 3 bases, and the junction held 5 bases outside the gene matches.

The chain is built from TRBV27 and TRBJ1-6; no clear D gene. Germline V gives CDR1 MNHEY, CDR2 SMNVEV (reference sequence). Deletions cut 8 bases from V and 10 bases from J, with 21 bases between. The CDR3 has 15 residues. The CDR3 DNA reads TGTGCCAGCCGATTGCTCGGGTTTTCAGGATCACCCCTCCACTTT. Translating it yields CASRLLGFSGSPLHF.

The chain carries TRBV5-1 and TRBJ2-5; 12 positions match TRBD2. The V segment lost 0 bases and the J segment 1 base; nucleotides outside the gene matches: 4. From germline, CDR1 is SGHRS and CDR2 YFSETQ. This CDR3 is 17 amino acids long. The CDR3 DNA follows: TGCGCCAGCAGCTTGGGACTAGCGGGGGCATTCCAAGAGACCCAGTACTTC. It translates to CASSLGLAGAFQETQYF. Supplemented by reference TRBV5-1 and TRBJ2-5, the full variable domain reads KAGVTQTPRYLIKTRGQQVTLSCSPISGHRSVSWYQQTPGQGLQFLFEYFSETQRNKGNFPGRFSGRQFSNSRSEMNVSTLELGDSALYLCASSLGLAGAFQETQYFGPGTRLLVL.